Below are 30 T cell receptor beta chains sequenced from a single sample in a study of T-cell memory formation after mild COVID-19. TCRdb used MiXCR to reprocess the 5' RACE reads, holding one entry per CDR3 protein. The profile shows about 180,000 distinct CDR3 sequences, roughly 17% of them singletons. Sequencing was carried out using PBMCs or a T cell subset sorted from them (not recorded which). The receptor source for this set is an adult woman who had mild COVID-19 (a few samples of this study predate the infection). Cell type and time point are not known.

CDR3 in DNA: TGTGCCAGCAGTTTCATCCCCCGGACAGGGGAAAAACTGTTTTTT. It encodes CASSFIPRTGEKLFF. This rearrangement joins TRBV27 to TRBJ1-4; TRBD1 aligns across 8 bases. Germline lookup yields CDR1 MNHEY and CDR2 SMNVEV (reference sequence). V lost 3 bases and J lost 8; bases outside the gene matches: 8. This CDR3 comprises 15 residues.

V and J are TRBV24-1 and TRBJ2-5, with TRBD2 as a possible D gene (5 bases). Germline CDR1 reads KGHDR; CDR2 reads SFDVKD. Trimming removed 5 bases from V and 1 base from J, with 10 bases in between. This CDR3 is built from 14 residues. The CDR3 nucleotides are TGTGCCACCAGTGGGATGGGAGCCCAAGAGACCCAGTACTTC. This codes for CATSGMGAQETQYF.

The gene calls are TRBV5-4 and TRBJ2-3, with 9 positions matching TRBD2. V shed 0 bases and J 1 base; nucleotides not matched to a gene: 3. The CDR3 spans 16 residues. The germline gives CDR1 SGHNT, CDR2 YYREEE (reference sequence). The CDR3 loop is CASSLGLAEGTDTQYF. CDR3 bases: TGTGCCAGCAGCTTGGGACTAGCGGAAGGCACAGATACGCAGTATTTT.

The chain recombines TRBV2 with TRBJ2-4; D not resolved. V was clipped by 5 bases and J by 9 bases, with 11 bases between them. Germline-derived CDR1 and CDR2 are SNHLY and FYNNEI. This CDR3 contains 12 residues. CDR3 in amino acids: CASSPNPGIQYF. DNA of the CDR3: TGTGCCAGCAGTCCCAACCCCGGCATTCAGTACTTC.

The V and J genes are TRBV4-2 and TRBJ2-7; tentative D call: TRBD1 (6 bases). The CDR3 length is 16 residues. Germline CDR1 LGHNA, CDR2 YNFKEQ. Trimming took 4 bases from V and 2 from J, leaving 18 bases between them. For the CDR3, the DNA is TGTGCCAGCAGCCCGCCATCAGGGGCTCTTACCTACGAGCAGTACTTC. Translated, it gives CASSPPSGALTYEQYF.

This chain uses TRBV5-4 with TRBJ2-3, with D possibly matching TRBD1 (6 bases). The CDR3 spans 16 residues. V was cut by 4 bases and J by 1 base, with 16 bases left in between. The germline V gene has CDR1 SGHNT and CDR2 YYREEE (reference sequence). The CDR3 spells CASSAGTSRGTDTQYF. CDR3 in DNA: TGTGCCAGCAGCGCCGGGACAAGTCGTGGCACAGATACGCAGTATTTT.

This clonotype was counted many times. This sequence joins TRBV10-2 and TRBJ2-7; D call uncertain. This CDR3 is 14 amino acids long. Germline lookup yields CDR1 WSHSY and CDR2 SAAADI. Trimming left V 5 bases short and J 2 bases short, with 13 bases between. The CDR3 here is CASSTQAQTYEQYF. CDR3 bases: TGCGCCAGCAGTACTCAGGCACAGACCTACGAGCAGTACTTC.

Comments on this clonotype: A much larger clone lies a single base off, so this may be a read error. The chain couples TRBV5-1 to TRBJ1-2, with D unclear. This CDR3 spans 16 amino acids. Trimming stripped 0 bases from V and 1 base from J, with 13 bases between. Per the germline V gene, CDR1 is SGHRS and CDR2 is YFSETQ. The CDR3 is CASSLAQSYGNYGYTF. The CDR3 DNA reads as TGCGCCAGCAGCTTGGCCCAGTCCTATGGTAACTATGGCTACACCTTC.

This clonotype showed up just a few times. V usage is TRBV29-1 and J usage is TRBJ1-1; the match to TRBD1 covers 7 bases. This CDR3 spans 15 amino acids. V was pared by 3 bases and J by 0 bases, with 7 bases of the junction left unmatched. Per germline, CDR1 SQVTM and CDR2 ANQGSEA. In DNA, the CDR3 is TGCAGCGTTGATTCCACAGGGGCCGTGAACACTGAAGCTTTCTTT. As protein: CSVDSTGAVNTEAFF.

This clonotype was detected only a few times. The V and J genes are TRBV12-3 or TRBV12-4 and TRBJ2-1; 7 positions match TRBD1. This CDR3 has 15 amino acids. V dropped 6 bases and J dropped 0; count of bases not matched to a gene: 5. The CDR3 DNA reads as TGTGCCAGCAGCCCCGGACAGGTCTCCTACAATGAGCAGTTCTTC. It codes for CASSPGQVSYNEQFF.

This clonotype occurred a few times. This CDR3 is CASSQQGLNTEAFF. The CDR3 nucleotides read TGTGCCAGTAGCCAACAGGGGCTGAACACTGAAGCTTTCTTT. V and J are TRBV19 and TRBJ1-1; TRBD1 aligns across 7 bases. Germline CDR1 LNHDA, CDR2 SQIVND (reference sequence). This CDR3 region has 14 residues. The J segment lost 0 bases and the V segment lost 6 bases, leaving 4 bases of the junction unmatched. The full variable domain, rest sourced from reference TRBV19 and TRBJ1-1, is DGGITQSPKYLFRKEGQNVTLSCEQNLNHDAMYWYRQDPGQGLRLIYYSQIVNDFQKGDIAEGYSVSREKKESFPLTVTSAQKNPTAFYLCASSQQGLNTEAFFGQGTRLTVV.

The CDR3 is CASSYFLRRDGKDGYTF. DNA of the CDR3: TGCGCCAGCAGCTACTTCCTGCGCCGGGACGGCAAGGATGGCTACACCTTC. The chain combines TRBV5-1 with TRBJ1-2, with a possible D match to TRBD1 (5 bases). V gave up 3 bases and J gave up 6 bases, with 24 bases separating them. The CDR3 has 17 amino acids. The germline V gene has CDR1 SGHRS and CDR2 YFSETQ.

J is TRBJ2-3 and V is TRBV25-1; 11 positions agree with TRBD2. J lost 0 bases, V lost 5 bases, and 4 bases had no gene match. The CDR3 loop spans 16 amino acids. Germline V CDR1 and CDR2: MGHDK, SYGVNS. CDR3 region: CASSITSGGSTDTQYF. As DNA, the CDR3 is TGTGCCAGCAGTATAACTAGCGGGGGTAGCACAGATACGCAGTATTTT.

This clonotype was detected a few times. The CDR3 loop reads CASSVGEGKRNGYTF. In nucleotides, the CDR3 is TGTGCCAGCAGCGTAGGTGAGGGGAAGAGGAATGGCTACACCTTC. The chain couples TRBV9 to TRBJ1-2, with D possibly being TRBD1 (5 bases). The CDR3 is made up of 15 amino acids. The germline V gene encodes CDR1 SGDLS and CDR2 YYNGEE. Deletions cut 0 bases from V and 6 bases from J, with 15 bases between.

This clonotype was observed a few times. The rearrangement uses TRBV18 and TRBJ2-7, with 9 positions matching TRBD1. This CDR3 is built from 15 residues. With 5 bases clipped from V and 4 bases from J, the junction kept 9 bases outside the gene matches. The germline V gene encodes CDR1 KGHSH and CDR2 LQKENI. Here the CDR3 DNA reads TGTGCCAGCTCAAGCAGACAGGGGGTTCGGTACGAGCAGTACTTC. It specifies CASSSRQGVRYEQYF.

This clonotype was picked up a small number of times. This chain joins TRBV12-3 or TRBV12-4 and TRBJ2-6; TRBD2 is a possible D gene (6 bases). Trimming stripped 8 bases from V and 12 bases from J, with 14 bases between. The CDR3 loop spans 12 amino acids. This CDR3 is CASPSPAGVLTF. DNA for the CDR3: TGTGCCAGCCCCTCCCCAGCGGGCGTCCTGACTTTC.

The rearrangement uses TRBV29-1 and TRBJ2-7, with D perhaps TRBD1 (5 bases). The V gene lost 0 bases and the J gene lost 5 bases, with 11 bases spanning the gap. The CDR3 covers 13 residues. Looked up from germline, CDR1 is SQVTM and CDR2 is ANQGSEA. DNA for the CDR3: TGCAGCGTTGAAGATGTGGCAGGGCACGAGCAGTACTTC. It encodes CSVEDVAGHEQYF.

This clonotype was counted a few times. The chain has TRBV4-2 and TRBJ1-2; 9 bases agree with TRBD1. V was pared by 4 bases and J by 8 bases, with 14 bases of the junction left unmatched. CDR3 length: 16 amino acids. Per germline, CDR1 LGHNA and CDR2 YNFKEQ. The CDR3 DNA reads TGTGCCAGCAGCCCAGAAACCGGGACAGGGACAATGGGCTACACCTTC. Protein product: CASSPETGTGTMGYTF.

A few counts support this clonotype. The CDR3 loop is CASSPLRDQEDEQYF. The CDR3 DNA follows: TGCGCCAGCAGCCCCCTGCGGGACCAAGAAGACGAGCAGTACTTC. This chain connects TRBV5-1 to TRBJ2-7, with a tentative D call TRBD2 (6 bases). Germline V gene sequence: CDR1 SGHRS, CDR2 YFSETQ. This CDR3 region has 15 residues. V was clipped by 4 bases and J by 5 bases, with 19 bases between them.

This rearrangement joins TRBV5-5 to TRBJ1-4, with unresolved D. CDR1 is SGHKS and CDR2 is YYEKEE in the germline V gene (reference sequence). Trimming cost V 0 bases and J 8 bases, with 14 bases left between them. The CDR3 extends over 15 amino acids. The CDR3 reads CASSLGLSFSEKLFF. The DNA for the CDR3 is TGTGCCAGCAGCTTGGGGCTCAGTTTTTCCGAAAAACTGTTTTTT.

This clonotype showed up just a few times. V and J are TRBV5-5 and TRBJ2-3; possibly TRBD2 for D (5 bases). The CDR3 is made up of 15 amino acids. CDR1 SGHKS and CDR2 YYEKEE come from the germline V gene (reference sequence). V was cut by 1 base and J by 4 bases, with 13 bases left in between. The CDR3, as DNA: TGTGCCAGCAGCTTGAACGGGAACGGCGCAGATACGCAGTATTTT. Its protein is CASSLNGNGADTQYF. Filled out from reference TRBV5-5 and TRBJ2-3, the complete variable domain reads DAGVTQSPTHLIKTRGQQVTLRCSPISGHKSVSWYQQVLGQGPQFIFQYYEKEERGRGNFPDRFSARQFPNYSSELNVNALLLGDSALYLCASSLNGNGADTQYFGPGTRLTVL.

This clonotype was counted only a few times. The chain couples TRBV6-5 to TRBJ2-1; 9 positions agree with TRBD2. CDR3 size: 15 residues. The germline CDR1 and CDR2 sequences are MNHEY and SVGAGI. V shed 7 bases, J shed 8 bases, and the junction held 12 bases outside the gene matches. The DNA of the CDR3 is TGTGCCAGCAAACGGCTAGCGGGGCGACTTGATGAGCAGTTCTTC. Amino acids: CASKRLAGRLDEQFF.

This clonotype was detected a few times. The rearrangement uses TRBV5-1 and TRBJ2-3; 8 nucleotides match TRBD2. CDR1 is SGHRS and CDR2 is YFSETQ in the germline V gene. The CDR3 contains 15 residues. Losses at the gene ends were 7 bases for V and 4 bases for J; bases not matched to a gene: 11. The CDR3 loop reads CASGAGAGGPDTQYF. The DNA for the CDR3 is TGCGCCAGCGGCGCGGGGGCGGGAGGACCAGATACGCAGTATTTT.

The gene calls are TRBV5-1 and TRBJ1-1; D remains unclear. V gave up 5 bases and J gave up 8 bases, with 16 bases separating them. Germline CDR1 is SGHRS and CDR2 is YFSETQ. This CDR3 is built from 13 residues. In nucleotides, the CDR3 is TGCGCCAGCAGAAAAAGGGCGGGTACCGAAGCTTTCTTT. Protein sequence: CASRKRAGTEAFF.

The chain uses TRBV7-6 and TRBJ2-2, with D unresolved. CDR1 is SGHVS and CDR2 is FNYEAQ in the germline V gene. Between the trimmed V and J ends, which lost 1 base and 0 bases, there was a span of 9 bases. The CDR3 is 16 residues long. Here the CDR3 DNA reads TGTGCCAGCAGCTTAGTTAACGGGCCGAACACCGGGGAGCTGTTTTTT. This sequence encodes CASSLVNGPNTGELFF. The variable domain in full, with the rest retrieved from reference TRBV7-6 and TRBJ2-2, is GAGVSQSPRYKVTKRGQDVALRCDPISGHVSLYWYRQALGQGPEFLTYFNYEAQQDKSGLPNDRFSAERPEGSISTLTIQRTEQRDSAMYRCASSLVNGPNTGELFFGEGSRLTVL.

This clonotype was recorded at least ten times. The rearrangement uses TRBV2 and TRBJ2-7, with a possible D match to TRBD1 (6 bases). Trimming shortened V by 4 bases and J by 2 bases, and 9 bases separated the two germline ends. This CDR3 comprises 13 residues. Germline assignment: CDR1 SNHLY and CDR2 FYNNEI. The chain's CDR3 is CASSGGGPYEQYF. CDR3 nucleotides: TGTGCCAGCAGTGGAGGGGGACCCTACGAGCAGTACTTC.

The table lists this clonotype with a few counts. CDR3 in amino acids: CASPGEPLHF. DNA of the CDR3: TGCGCCAGCCCAGGGGAGCCCCTCCACTTT. The chain combines TRBV5-1 with TRBJ1-6; D perhaps matches TRBD1 (6 bases). The CDR3 is 10 residues long. Germline CDR1 is SGHRS and CDR2 is YFSETQ. V lost 7 bases to trimming and J lost 13 bases, with 9 bases between them.

The V call is TRBV6-2 or TRBV6-3, the J call TRBJ1-5, with a possible D match to TRBD1 (5 bases). V was shortened by 8 bases and J by 7 bases, with 15 bases between the two germline ends. CDR3 size: 13 residues. Germline V gene sequence: CDR1 MNHEY, CDR2 SVGEGT. The CDR3 region has the DNA TGTGCCAGCGCCTATGGGACTGGACAGCCCCAGCATTTT. Amino acid sequence: CASAYGTGQPQHF.

The rearrangement links TRBV5-6 to TRBJ1-2; a possible D gene is TRBD1 (5 bases). The CDR3 covers 14 residues. Between the trimmed V and J ends, which lost 1 base and 5 bases, there was a span of 12 bases. Germline V CDR1 and CDR2: SGHDT, YYEEEE. CDR3 DNA: TGTGCCAGCAGCTTGAAAGGGGCTAGATATGGCTACACCTTC. Translated, it gives CASSLKGARYGYTF.

There are a few counts of this clonotype. The gene calls are TRBV7-2 and TRBJ2-7; 12 nucleotides align to TRBD2. Germline V CDR1 and CDR2: SGHTA, FQGNSA. The CDR3 length is 18 residues. The V and J ends lost 5 bases and 2 bases, in that order; junction bases with no gene match: 13. The CDR3 coding sequence is TGTGCCAGCAGCCGACCTAACAAAAGACTAGCGGGAGCCTACGAGCAGTACTTC. Translated: CASSRPNKRLAGAYEQYF.